One sample yielded the 27 T cell receptor beta chains listed below, sequenced in a study of T cells in narcolepsy. Produced via immunoSEQ multiplex PCR; TCRdb's table is partial and in-frame only. Among roughly 25,000 clones listed, more than 80% were seen once. Sequencing was carried out using CD45RA- memory CD4+ T cells from PBMCs. The source of these receptors is a human donor with narcolepsy.

The chain couples TRBV5-1 to TRBJ2-2; perhaps TRBD2 as D (5 bases). Germline CDR1 is SGHRS and CDR2 is YFSETQ. With 5 bases removed from V and 8 bases from J, the gap between germline ends came to 13 bases. CDR3 length: 13 residues. As DNA, the CDR3 is TGCGCCAGCAGTCCGGACGGGGTTGGGGAGCTGTTTTTT. Protein: CASSPDGVGELFF.

The genes are TRBV5-6 and TRBJ1-2, with 8 bases that match TRBD1. The germline gives CDR1 SGHDT, CDR2 YYEEEE. The CDR3 has 15 residues. The junction had 3 bases not matched to a gene; V was cut back by 0 bases and J by 2 bases. CDR3: CASSLAGGLNYGYTF. The CDR3 DNA sequence: TGTGCCAGCAGCTTGGCAGGGGGCTTGAACTATGGCTACACCTTC.

Here the CDR3 DNA reads TGTGCCTGGAGCGCGCTCTATGGCTACACCTTC. Translating gives CAWSALYGYTF. This chain links TRBV30 with TRBJ1-2, with unresolved D. The germline V and J ends were trimmed by 3 bases and 4 bases, with 6 bases remaining between them. The germline CDR1 and CDR2 sequences are GTSNPN and SVGIG (reference sequence). CDR3 length equals 11 residues.

The V call is TRBV28, the J call TRBJ1-2; maybe TRBD1 (5 bases). From germline, CDR1 is MDHEN and CDR2 SYDVKM. This CDR3 is 14 amino acids long. Trimming took off 7 bases at V and 1 base at J, with 13 bases between the two ends. The DNA for the CDR3 is TGTGCCAGCACCGGACAACCTATTAACTATGGCTACACCTTC. Translated: CASTGQPINYGYTF.

V gene TRBV29-1 combines with J gene TRBJ2-3; 8 positions agree with TRBD1. The junction had 12 bases not matched to a gene; V was cut back by 5 bases and J by 2 bases. The germline gives CDR1 SQVTM, CDR2 ANQGSEA. This CDR3 comprises 16 residues. The CDR3 sequence: CSVSLTGTGHTDTQYF. The CDR3 bases are TGCAGCGTTTCCCTGACCGGGACAGGACACACAGATACGCAGTATTTT.

This rearrangement joins TRBV5-5 to TRBJ1-2, with unresolved D. The CDR3 extends over 15 amino acids. V was pared by 4 bases and J by 2 bases, with 15 bases between. In germline, CDR1 is SGHKS, CDR2 YYEKEE (reference sequence). The CDR3 DNA sequence: TGTGCCAGCAGCCTGGCGGGGAACATCAACTATGGCTACACCTTC. Translated, it gives CASSLAGNINYGYTF.

CDR3 in amino acids: CASSFRQGALGEAFF. The CDR3 nucleotides are TGTGCCAGCAGCTTCCGACAGGGGGCGCTCGGTGAAGCTTTCTTT. The genes are TRBV7-9 and TRBJ1-1; 10 bases match TRBD1. CDR1 is SEHNR and CDR2 is FQNEAQ in the germline V gene (reference sequence). V dropped 3 bases and J dropped 7; count of bases not matched to a gene: 8. CDR3 size: 15 residues.

The chain has TRBV14 and TRBJ2-7; maybe TRBD1 (6 bases). Germline V gene lookup returns CDR1 SGHDN and CDR2 FVKESK. The CDR3 covers 15 residues. V gave up 1 base and J gave up 2 bases, with 12 bases separating them. CDR3 region: CASSQGGQGTYEQYF. The CDR3 coding sequence is TGTGCCAGCAGCCAAGGGGGACAAGGAACCTACGAGCAGTACTTC.

The chain joins TRBV29-1 to TRBJ2-5, with TRBD1 identical over 8 bases. Looked up from germline, CDR1 is SQVTM and CDR2 is ANQGSEA. Trimming at V came to 4 bases and at J to 2 bases, leaving 9 bases not matched to a gene. The CDR3 runs 15 residues. The CDR3 is CSVGFGTGPQETQYF. CDR3 nucleotide sequence: TGCAGCGTTGGCTTTGGGACAGGACCTCAAGAGACCCAGTACTTC.

J is TRBJ1-1 and V is TRBV7-8; a possible D gene is TRBD1 (5 bases). The CDR3 contains 14 residues. Per the germline V gene, CDR1 is SGHVS and CDR2 is FQNEAQ. Trimming took off 2 bases at V and 1 base at J, with 8 bases between the two ends. This CDR3 is CASSLQGWNTEAFF. CDR3 sequence (DNA): TGTGCCAGCAGCTTACAGGGATGGAACACTGAAGCTTTCTTT. The complete variable domain, with remaining parts taken from reference TRBV7-8 and TRBJ1-1, reads GAGVSQSPRYKVAKRGQDVALRCDPISGHVSLFWYQQALGQGPEFLTYFQNEAQLDKSGLPSDRFFAERPEGSVSTLKIQRTQQEDSAVYLCASSLQGWNTEAFFGQGTRLTVV.

The J gene is TRBJ2-5, the V gene TRBV2, with 7 nucleotides matching TRBD1. V was clipped by 2 bases and J by 7 bases; unmatched bases: 4. This CDR3 comprises 13 residues. Per the germline V gene, CDR1 is SNHLY and CDR2 is FYNNEI. DNA of the CDR3: TGTGCCAGCAGTGAATTATCAGGGGGGACCCAGTACTTC. Its protein is CASSELSGGTQYF.

This chain connects TRBV2 to TRBJ1-5; 9 nucleotides line up with TRBD1. J was trimmed by 5 bases and V by 6 bases; bases with no gene match: 5. The CDR3 is 14 residues long. Germline values: CDR1 SNHLY, CDR2 FYNNEI. The CDR3: CASSADRGYQPQHF. The CDR3 DNA reads TGTGCCAGCAGCGCGGACAGGGGATATCAGCCCCAGCATTTT.

J is TRBJ1-2 and V is TRBV30; D remains unclear. Germline CDR1 is GTSNPN and CDR2 is SVGIG (reference sequence). V lost 0 bases to trimming and J lost 8 bases, with 16 bases between them. This CDR3 is 14 amino acids long. The CDR3 spells CAWSVLMGGGGYTF. DNA of the CDR3: TGTGCCTGGAGTGTACTCATGGGCGGCGGGGGCTACACCTTC. Using reference TRBV30 and TRBJ1-2 for the parts outside the CDR3, the full variable domain is SQTIHQWPATLVQPVGSPLSLECTVEGTSNPNLYWYRQAAGRGLQLLFYSVGIGQISSEVPQNLSASRPQDRQFILSSKKLLLSDSGFYLCAWSVLMGGGGYTFGSGTRLTVV.

This chain links TRBV7-7 with TRBJ2-2; no clear D. The V and J ends lost 1 base and 1 base respectively, with 4 bases between them. The germline V gene has CDR1 SSHAT and CDR2 FNYEAQ (reference sequence). This CDR3 has 14 amino acids. For the CDR3, the DNA is TGTGCCAGCAGCTTAGGTCTGAACACCGGGGAGCTGTTTTTT. Residues: CASSLGLNTGELFF.

The rearrangement joins TRBV30 to TRBJ1-1; D is uncertain. V was trimmed by 3 bases and J by 3 bases, leaving 11 bases between them. The germline V gene encodes CDR1 GTSNPN and CDR2 SVGIG (reference sequence). CDR3 length: 13 residues. The DNA for the CDR3 is TGTGCCTGGAGGGCCAATATCCACACTGAAGCTTTCTTT. Translation gives CAWRANIHTEAFF.

This clone is a singleton in its sample. The rearrangement joins TRBV6-1 to TRBJ2-7; weak D call: TRBD1 (5 bases). The CDR3 is 14 residues long. Trimming stripped 8 bases from V and 2 bases from J, with 16 bases between. CDR1 MNHNS and CDR2 SASEGT come from the germline V gene. CDR3 DNA: TGTGCCAGCCGAGGACATGGGGCCGCCTACGAGCAGTACTTC. Its translation: CASRGHGAAYEQYF.

The chain couples TRBV19 to TRBJ2-7, with D possibly being TRBD2 (5 bases). There are 15 residues in the CDR3. Germline V gives CDR1 LNHDA, CDR2 SQIVND (reference sequence). V lost 3 bases, J lost 0 bases, and 12 bases lay in between. CDR3 DNA sequence: TGTGCCAGTAGTATCCCCAGTGGGAGCTCCTACGAGCAGTACTTC. Translated, it gives CASSIPSGSSYEQYF.

CDR3 loop: CASSENGRENEQFF. In DNA form, the CDR3 reads TGTGCCAGCAGTGAGAACGGGAGGGAGAATGAGCAGTTCTTC. J is TRBJ2-1 and V is TRBV6-4; 8 nucleotides agree with TRBD2. The CDR3 is 14 residues long. With 3 bases clipped from V and 7 bases from J, the junction kept 5 bases outside the gene matches. The germline V gene encodes CDR1 MRHNA and CDR2 SNTAGT.

V usage is TRBV15 and J usage is TRBJ2-2; D gene ambiguous. The germline V and J ends were trimmed by 3 bases and 5 bases, with 10 bases remaining between them. This CDR3 contains 14 residues. Germline CDR1 LNHNV, CDR2 YYDKDF (reference sequence). The CDR3 loop reads CATSRPFGTGELFF. The CDR3 region has the DNA TGTGCCACCAGCAGGCCGTTCGGGACCGGGGAGCTGTTTTTT.

DNA of the CDR3: TGTGCCAGCTCACCGACAGGTCAGGCCTATGGCTACACCTTC. It codes for CASSPTGQAYGYTF. V gene TRBV18 combines with J gene TRBJ1-2; D possibly corresponds to TRBD1 (6 bases). The CDR3 is 14 amino acids. V was shortened by 3 bases and J by 4 bases, with 12 bases between the two germline ends. The germline CDR1 and CDR2 sequences are KGHSH and LQKENI.

With regard to this clone: The junction departs from germline at one end; a sequencing error may be responsible. The rearrangement uses TRBV7-2 and TRBJ2-3; TRBD2 might be the D (6 bases). Germline V gene sequence: CDR1 SGHTA, CDR2 FQGNSA. The CDR3 has 16 amino acids. The CDR3 sequence: CASSLEVFGSTDTQYF. CDR3 nucleotides: TGTGCCAGCAGCTTAGAGGTTTTCGGGAGCACGGATACGCAGTATTTT.

This clone was observed a single time. At one end, the junction sequence differs from germline, possibly due to a read error. The rearrangement joins TRBV2 to TRBJ1-5; TRBD1 might be the D (5 bases). Germline lookup yields CDR1 SNHLY and CDR2 FYNNEI. The CDR3 has 13 amino acids. Here the CDR3 DNA reads TGTGCCTGCAGCGACAGCCCCAATCAGCCCCAGCATTTT. It translates to CACSDSPNQPQHF. The full variable domain, completed using reference TRBV2 and TRBJ1-5, is EPEVTQTPSHQVTQMGQEVILRCVPISNHLYFYWYRQILGQKVEFLVSFYNNEISEKSEIFDDQFSVERPDGSNFTLKIRSTKLEDSAMYFCACSDSPNQPQHFGDGTRLSIL.

The CDR3, as DNA: TGTGCCAGCAATACGGGGGGAGGAAACACCATATATTTT. Its translation is CASNTGGGNTIYF. This rearrangement joins TRBV6-1 to TRBJ1-3, with a weak D call TRBD1 (5 bases). Germline V gives CDR1 MNHNS, CDR2 SASEGT. Trimming shortened V by 7 bases and J by 4 bases, and 11 bases separated the two germline ends. This CDR3 contains 13 residues.

The chain is built from TRBV7-2 and TRBJ2-1; D possibly corresponds to TRBD2 (5 bases). Germline V gene data show CDR1 as SGHTA and CDR2 as FQGNSA. Trimming left V 1 base short and J 4 bases short, with 11 bases between. The CDR3 length is 15 residues. The CDR3 sequence: CASSLGWEWYNEQFF. The CDR3 DNA sequence: TGTGCCAGCAGCTTAGGGTGGGAGTGGTACAATGAGCAGTTCTTC.

This clone was recorded once. The gene calls are TRBV5-1 and TRBJ2-1; TRBD2 aligns across 8 bases. Germline V gene lookup returns CDR1 SGHRS and CDR2 YFSETQ. The CDR3 consists of 17 residues. Trimming removed 1 base from V and 5 bases from J; junction bases left unmatched: 11. The CDR3 region is CASSLSQRGGIDNEQFF. DNA for the CDR3: TGCGCCAGCAGCTTGTCCCAACGGGGGGGGATTGACAATGAGCAGTTCTTC.

The chain recombines TRBV19 with TRBJ2-4; possible D gene TRBD1, 6 bases. The CDR3 spans 15 residues. V lost 10 bases, J lost 1 base, and 17 bases lay in between. The germline CDR1 and CDR2 sequences are LNHDA and SQIVND (reference sequence). This chain's CDR3 is CATGDTGWAKNIQYF. DNA of the CDR3: TGTGCCACCGGGGACACCGGGTGGGCCAAAAACATTCAGTACTTC.

The genes are TRBV11-2 and TRBJ2-3; perhaps TRBD1 as D (6 bases). The tail of the sequence fits TRBJ1-5 better, so the J call may be wrong. Germline CDR1 reads SGHAT; CDR2 reads FQNNGV. The CDR3 is made up of 17 amino acids. The CDR3 nucleotides read TGTGCCAGCAGCCTAGGGACTAGCGGGGGGCGCACAGATACGCAGCATTTT. It yields the protein CASSLGTSGGRTDTQHF.